The sequence of this T cell receptor beta chain was determined in a study of blood T cell repertoires in COVID-19 (dated by TCRdb to between 2020 and 2021). Concerning the study at large: Samples from collaborators originated in the United States, Italy and Spain and spanned both the acute and convalescent phases of COVID-19. Samples came from the ongoing ImmuneRACE study (first 160 participants) plus 1,254 subjects from 6 global collaborators. Sample metadata almost always included a de-identified subject ID, COVID-19 status, age in years and sex. The repertoires were released in a freely available public database meant as a resource for research on the immune response to SARS-CoV-2. HLA class I and class II types, where available, came from metadata supplied by the sample provider rather than from assay-based typing. Subjects who had been exposed to COVID-19, were actively infected with it, or had recovered from it provided the deeply sampled blood TCRbeta repertoires that made up the dataset. The prospective study material was composed of cDNA or gDNA derived from T cells, B-cell-depleted T cells, or PBMCs.

What the work shows at the level of the full study, not this receptor alone: How much clinical and demographic metadata was included differed by source and by participant, and the metadata was provided uncurated.

TCRbeta CDR3 regions were amplified from genomic DNA using the immunoSEQ Assay, a bias-controlled multiplex PCR. Per the authors' processing: The number of nucleated cells in each sample was estimated by amplification of reference gene primers within the assay. To quantify the absolute abundance of each unique TCRbeta CDR3 rearrangement, sequence reads were collapsed and filtered. For each sample, productive Simpson clonality was calculated as the square root of Simpson's diversity index over productive rearrangements. Drawn from immuneACCESS, this table holds only the in-frame rearrangements with V and J called that TCRdb kept. Clones are partly lost; checked studies trace under half to an unresolved V gene and leave the rest unexplained. The V and J calls and clone size come from that table; D and trimming were worked out from the DNA. In this sample the table shows over 200,000 clones, roughly nine tenths of which occur a single time. Over 1.5% of the sample is taken by the ten largest.

This clone was counted once. This receptor's antigen is unknown. There are no base qualities to consult, and no much larger clone falls within one base. Spanning cysteine to phenylalanine, the CDR3 consists of 16 amino acids. The retained sequence is limited to the CDR3, 48 bases, with the frame set at the first base. CDR1 is given as LGHNA and CDR2 as YNFKEQ, both from the germline V gene. V and J lose 4 bases and 6 bases, and a span of 19 bases separates them. The collaborating institutions used their own protocols to collect whole blood in K2EDTA tubes. For TCRbeta analysis, collaborator samples were shipped as frozen whole blood, as isolated PBMCs, or as DNA extracted from either sample type.

This receptor was identified in a middle-aged man with active or convalescent COVID-19. Recombination connected TRBV4-2 to TRBJ2-1, with no D gene named confidently. What was sequenced was peripheral blood. This receptor carries the CDR3 CASSPSANNWSNEQFF. The DNA sequence is TGTGCCAGCAGCCCATCGGCGAATAACTGGAGCAATGAGCAGTTCTTC.